Below, 17 T cell receptor beta chains from the same sample are listed, as sequenced in a study of tumor and adjacent non-tumor tissue in lung cancer. RNA was extracted from bulk tissue without any cell sorting. Three rounds of nested PCR, following a modified ARM-PCR protocol, produced the TCRbeta library. Using its own MiXCR run on the multiplex PCR reads, TCRdb lists one record per CDR3 protein. The sample has 70,000 to 90,000 distinct CDR3 sequences; 65% to 90% are singletons. Sequenced: lung tumor tissue. These receptors were obtained from a woman in her 50s with non-small cell lung cancer.

J is TRBJ1-1 and V is TRBV28, with D perhaps matching TRBD1 (6 bases). The CDR3 covers 14 residues. The germline V gene encodes CDR1 MDHEN and CDR2 SYDVKM. V was shortened by 6 bases and J by 5 bases, with 16 bases between the two germline ends. The CDR3 region has the DNA TGTGCCAGCAGGCCGGGACATGAGAAGACTGAAGCTTTCTTT. Amino acid sequence: CASRPGHEKTEAFF.

As to this clonotype: The CDR3 does not end in the conserved phenylalanine or tryptophan, so this is likely a read error. The chain links TRBV11-2 to TRBJ2-3, with a weak D call TRBD1 (5 bases). In germline, CDR1 is SGHAT, CDR2 FQNNGV. The CDR3 length is 13 residues. DNA for the CDR3: TGTGCCAGCAACTTAGGTGGGGCAGATAAGCAGTATATT. Protein: CASNLGGADKQYI.

The chain couples TRBV6-1 to TRBJ2-7, with D possibly being TRBD2 (7 bases). CDR3 length: 14 residues. In germline, CDR1 is MNHNS, CDR2 SASEGT. CDR3 in amino acids: CAGNGGLAAYEQYF. CDR3 DNA: TGTGCTGGTAACGGGGGGCTAGCCGCCTACGAGCAGTACTTC.

In regard to this clonotype: It is likely a read error, because the conserved phenylalanine at the end of the CDR3 is missing. This chain uses TRBV10-2 with TRBJ1-1, with no clear D. Looked up from germline, CDR1 is WSHSY and CDR2 is SAAADI. The CDR3 totals 12 residues. For the CDR3, the DNA is TGCGCCTGCAGGAACCCGAACACTGAAGCTTTCTAT. Translated, it gives CACRNPNTEAFY.

Comments on this clonotype: Sequence at one end of the junction differs from germline and may be a read error. The chain recombines TRBV6-5 with TRBJ2-1, with 8 bases fitting TRBD1. This CDR3 has 16 amino acids. Germline assignment: CDR1 MNHEY and CDR2 SVGAGI. The CDR3 DNA is TGTGTCAGCAGTTACTCTTCAGGACAGGGATACAATGAGCAGTTCTTC. As protein: CVSSYSSGQGYNEQFF.

The gene calls are TRBV28 and TRBJ2-1, with 11 bases aligning to TRBD2. In germline, CDR1 is MDHEN, CDR2 SYDVKM. This CDR3 is 16 amino acids long. The CDR3 loop reads CVSSQTIAGGRDEQFF. In DNA form, the CDR3 reads TGTGTCAGTAGTCAGACAATAGCGGGAGGGCGGGATGAGCAGTTCTTC.

This clonotype was seen ten or more times. This chain links TRBV7-2 with TRBJ2-1; D may be TRBD1 or TRBD2 (5 bases each). Per the germline V gene, CDR1 is SGHTA and CDR2 is FQGNSA. The CDR3 extends over 14 amino acids. Trimming took 4 bases from V and 5 from J, leaving 12 bases between them. CDR3 loop: CASSSSGAHNEQFF. The DNA for the CDR3 is TGTGCCAGCAGCTCTTCCGGGGCTCACAATGAGCAGTTCTTC.

The V gene is TRBV28, the J gene TRBJ1-1; 8 bases are shared with TRBD1. CDR1 is MDHEN, CDR2 SYDVKM, per germline. With 10 bases clipped from V and 0 bases from J, the junction kept 7 bases outside the gene matches. The CDR3 has 14 residues. CDR3: CAIGPGQVNTEAFF. In nucleotides, the CDR3 is TGTGCCATTGGACCGGGACAGGTGAACACTGAAGCTTTCTTT.

As for this clonotype: The junction shows a germline mismatch at one end, possibly a read error. The rearrangement links TRBV6-2 or TRBV6-3 to TRBJ1-2; D is perhaps TRBD1 (5 bases). The CDR3 contains 13 residues. Per germline, CDR1 MNHEY and CDR2 SVGEGT. CDR3 DNA: TGTGCCAGCAGTTCTCAGGGTATTGATGGATACACCTTC. This sequence encodes CASSSQGIDGYTF.

This clonotype was seen once. It is likely a read error, because the conserved phenylalanine at the end of the CDR3 is missing. V gene TRBV10-3 combines with J gene TRBJ1-6; maybe TRBD1 (5 bases). The CDR3 covers 14 residues. Germline V gene data show CDR1 as ENHRY and CDR2 as SYGVKD. The CDR3 spells CAISESTRDSSLHI. In DNA form, the CDR3 reads TGTGCCATCAGTGAGTCCACCAGGGATTCATCCCTCCACATT.

This clonotype is a singleton in its sample. The junction departs from germline at one end; a sequencing error may be responsible. J is TRBJ2-7 and V is TRBV29-1; D gene uncertain. This CDR3 is 14 amino acids long. Germline V CDR1 and CDR2: SQVTM, ANQGSEA. CDR3 residues: CSVQWRGDSYEQHF. Here the CDR3 DNA reads TGCAGCGTACAATGGAGAGGAGATTCCTACGAGCAGCACTTC.

For this clonotype: Because the CDR3 is missing its conserved closing phenylalanine or tryptophan, this is likely a read error. It is unclear where the CDR3 begins or ends on the DNA, so no DNA is shown, and the CDR3 is as TCRdb lists it. This sequence joins TRBV5-4 and TRBJ2-7; TRBD2 is the table's D call and was not checked against the DNA. Including both end residues, the CDR3 is 17 amino acids long. In germline, CDR1 is SGHNT, CDR2 YYREEE (reference sequence). The CDR3 reads CASSPGLAGVQRGEQCL.

This clonotype has a count of ten or more. The rearrangement uses TRBV28 and TRBJ2-7, with 7 bases aligning to TRBD1. Germline assignment: CDR1 MDHEN and CDR2 SYDVKM. V shed 3 bases and J 3 bases; nucleotides not matched to a gene: 5. This CDR3 spans 14 amino acids. The CDR3 region is CASSFGDRVYEQYF. Written as DNA, the CDR3 is TGTGCCAGCAGTTTTGGGGACAGAGTCTACGAGCAGTACTTC.

The chain joins TRBV20-1 to TRBJ1-5; 8 bases map to TRBD1. Germline CDR1 DFQATT, CDR2 SNEGSKA (reference sequence). The CDR3 contains 20 residues. V lost 2 bases, J lost 0 bases, and 18 bases stayed unmatched. The CDR3 coding sequence is TGCAGTGCTAGACAACCTGGACGGACAGGGTATTCAGTTAGCAATCAGCCCCAGCATTTT. It translates to CSARQPGRTGYSVSNQPQHF.

The J gene is TRBJ2-5, the V gene TRBV29-1; D is undetermined. V was shortened by 4 bases and J by 5 bases, with 14 bases between the two germline ends. CDR3 length: 13 residues. Per germline, CDR1 SQVTM and CDR2 ANQGSEA. The CDR3 reads CSVVCAGLETQYF. The CDR3 region has the DNA TGCAGCGTTGTGTGCGCCGGTTTGGAGACCCAGTACTTC. The variable domain in full, with the rest retrieved from reference TRBV29-1 and TRBJ2-5, is SAVISQKPSRDICQRGTSLTIQCQVDSQVTMMFWYRQQPGQSLTLIATANQGSEATYESGFVIDKFPISRPNLTFSTLTVSNMSPEDSSIYLCSVVCAGLETQYFGPGTRLLVL.

On this clonotype: Its ends do not fully match the called genes, so a read error is possible. The chain recombines TRBV11-2 with TRBJ1-4; the match to TRBD1 covers 7 bases. Germline CDR1 reads SGHAT; CDR2 reads FQNNGV. This CDR3 is built from 15 residues. The DNA of the CDR3 is TGCACCAGCATCCTAAAACAGGGGCCTAATGAAAAACTGTTTTTT. Translation gives CTSILKQGPNEKLFF. The variable domain in full, with the rest retrieved from reference TRBV11-2 and TRBJ1-4, is EAGVAQSPRYKIIEKRQSVAFWCNPISGHATLYWYQQILGQGPKLLIQFQNNGVVDDSQLPKDRFSAERLKGVDSTLKIQPAKLEDSAVYLCTSILKQGPNEKLFFGSGTQLSVL.

Worth noting for this clonotype: This sequence may be a read error, since a much larger clone differs from it by one base. V usage is TRBV28 and J usage is TRBJ2-1; D unresolved. CDR3 length: 16 amino acids. Germline V gene lookup returns CDR1 MDHEN and CDR2 SYDVKM. DNA for the CDR3: TGTGCCTGCAGCTTCCTGGCCCTACCATCCTACTATGAGCAGTTCTTC. Protein sequence: CACSFLALPSYYEQFF. The entire variable domain, with the rest obtained from reference TRBV28 and TRBJ2-1, is as follows: DVKVTQSSRYLVKRTGEKVFLECVQDMDHENMFWYRQDPGLGLRLIYFSYDVKMKEKGDIPEGYSVSREKKERFSLILESASTNQTSMYLCACSFLALPSYYEQFFGPGTRLTVL.